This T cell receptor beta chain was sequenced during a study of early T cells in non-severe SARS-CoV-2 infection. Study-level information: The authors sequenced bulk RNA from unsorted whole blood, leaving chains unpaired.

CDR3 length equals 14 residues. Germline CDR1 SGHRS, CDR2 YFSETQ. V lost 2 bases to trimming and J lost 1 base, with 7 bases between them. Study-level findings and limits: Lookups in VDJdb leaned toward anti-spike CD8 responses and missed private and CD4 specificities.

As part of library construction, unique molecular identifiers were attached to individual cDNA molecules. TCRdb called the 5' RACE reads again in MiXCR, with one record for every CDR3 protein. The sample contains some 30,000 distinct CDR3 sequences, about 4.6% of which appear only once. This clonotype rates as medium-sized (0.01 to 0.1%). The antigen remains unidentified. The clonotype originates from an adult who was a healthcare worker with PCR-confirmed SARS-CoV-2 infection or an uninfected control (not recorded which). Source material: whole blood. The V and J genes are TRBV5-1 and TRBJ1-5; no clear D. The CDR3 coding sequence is TGCGCCAGCAGCTTAGGCCAGAGCAATCAGCCCCAGCATTTT. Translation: CASSLGQSNQPQHF.